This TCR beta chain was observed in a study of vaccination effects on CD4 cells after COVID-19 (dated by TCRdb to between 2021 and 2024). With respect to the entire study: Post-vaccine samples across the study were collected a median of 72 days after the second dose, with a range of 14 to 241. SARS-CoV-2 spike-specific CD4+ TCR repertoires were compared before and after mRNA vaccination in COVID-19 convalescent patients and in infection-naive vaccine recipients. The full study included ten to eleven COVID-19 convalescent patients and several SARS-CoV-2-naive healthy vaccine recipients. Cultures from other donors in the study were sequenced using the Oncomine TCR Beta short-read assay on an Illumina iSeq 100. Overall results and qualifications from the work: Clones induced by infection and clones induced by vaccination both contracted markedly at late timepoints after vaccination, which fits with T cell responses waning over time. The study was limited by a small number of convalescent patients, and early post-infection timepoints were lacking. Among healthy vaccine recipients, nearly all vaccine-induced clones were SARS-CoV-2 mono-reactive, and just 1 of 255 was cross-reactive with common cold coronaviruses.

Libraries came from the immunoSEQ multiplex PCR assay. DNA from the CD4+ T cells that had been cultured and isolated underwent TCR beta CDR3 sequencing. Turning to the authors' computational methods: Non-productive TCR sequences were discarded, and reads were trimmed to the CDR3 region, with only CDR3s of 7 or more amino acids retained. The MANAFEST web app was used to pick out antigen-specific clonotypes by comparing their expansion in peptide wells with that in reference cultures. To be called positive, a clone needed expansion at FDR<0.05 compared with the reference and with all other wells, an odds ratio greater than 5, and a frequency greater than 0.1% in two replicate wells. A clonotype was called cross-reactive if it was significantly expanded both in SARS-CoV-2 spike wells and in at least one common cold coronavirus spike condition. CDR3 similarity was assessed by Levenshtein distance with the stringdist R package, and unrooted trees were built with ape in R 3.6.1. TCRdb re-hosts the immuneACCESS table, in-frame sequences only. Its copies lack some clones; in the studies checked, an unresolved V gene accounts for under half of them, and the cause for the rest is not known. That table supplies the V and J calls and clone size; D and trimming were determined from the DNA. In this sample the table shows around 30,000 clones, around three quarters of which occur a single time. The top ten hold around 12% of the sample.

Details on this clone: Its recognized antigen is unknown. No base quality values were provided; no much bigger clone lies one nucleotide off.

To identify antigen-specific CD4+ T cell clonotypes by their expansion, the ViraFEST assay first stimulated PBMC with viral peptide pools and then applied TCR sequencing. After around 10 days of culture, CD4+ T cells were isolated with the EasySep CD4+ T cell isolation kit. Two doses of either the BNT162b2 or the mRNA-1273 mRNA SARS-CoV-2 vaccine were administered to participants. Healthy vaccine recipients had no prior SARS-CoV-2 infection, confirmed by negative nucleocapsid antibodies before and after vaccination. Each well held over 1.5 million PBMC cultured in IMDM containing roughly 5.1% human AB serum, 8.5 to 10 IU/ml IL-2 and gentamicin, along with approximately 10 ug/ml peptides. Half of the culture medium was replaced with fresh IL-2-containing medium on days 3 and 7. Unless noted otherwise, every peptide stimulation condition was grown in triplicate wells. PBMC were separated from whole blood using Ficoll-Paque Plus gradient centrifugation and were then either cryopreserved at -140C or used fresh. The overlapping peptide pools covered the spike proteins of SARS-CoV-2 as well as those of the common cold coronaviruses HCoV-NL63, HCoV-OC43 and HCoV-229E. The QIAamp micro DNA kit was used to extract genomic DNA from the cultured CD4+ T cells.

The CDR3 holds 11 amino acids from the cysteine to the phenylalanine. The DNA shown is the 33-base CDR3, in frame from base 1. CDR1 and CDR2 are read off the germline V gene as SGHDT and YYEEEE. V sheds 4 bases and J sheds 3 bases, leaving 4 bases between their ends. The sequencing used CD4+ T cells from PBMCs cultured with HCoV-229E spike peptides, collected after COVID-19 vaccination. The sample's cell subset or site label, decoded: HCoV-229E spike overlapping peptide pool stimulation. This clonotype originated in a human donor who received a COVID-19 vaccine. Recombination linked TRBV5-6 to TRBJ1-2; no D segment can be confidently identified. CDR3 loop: CASSGHYGYTF. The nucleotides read TGTGCCAGCAGCGGACACTATGGCTACACCTTC.